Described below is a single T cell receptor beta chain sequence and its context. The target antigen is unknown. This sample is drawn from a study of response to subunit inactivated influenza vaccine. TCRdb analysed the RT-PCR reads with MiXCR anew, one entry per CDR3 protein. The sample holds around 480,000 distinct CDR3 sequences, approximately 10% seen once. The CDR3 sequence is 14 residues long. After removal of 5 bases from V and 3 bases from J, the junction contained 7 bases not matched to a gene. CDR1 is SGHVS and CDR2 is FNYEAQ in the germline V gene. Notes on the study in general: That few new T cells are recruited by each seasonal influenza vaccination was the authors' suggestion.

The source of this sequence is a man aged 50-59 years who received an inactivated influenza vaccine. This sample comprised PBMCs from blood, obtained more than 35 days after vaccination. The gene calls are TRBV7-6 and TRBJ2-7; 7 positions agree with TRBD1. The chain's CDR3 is CASSPSTGDYEQYF. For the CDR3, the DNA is TGTGCCAGCAGCCCGAGCACAGGGGACTACGAGCAGTACTTC.